Listed below are T cell receptor beta chains from one sample, sequenced in a study of T cells after yellow fever vaccination. TCRdb analysed the 5' RACE reads with MiXCR anew, one entry per CDR3 protein. The table records 450,000 to 600,000 distinct CDR3 sequences, roughly a sixth of them present only once. Sequenced material: PBMCs, taken less than 6 days after the first yellow fever vaccination. The receptors stem from a man younger than 35 who received the YFV17D yellow fever vaccine. CDR3s include the opening cysteine and the closing phenylalanine or tryptophan. D genes are given only for firm matches. Expanded clones get a size class; other rows say once, few or many, or leave the size out.

.	few	TRBJ1-2	TRBV3-1	CASSQGLQGAGYTF	TGTGCCAGCAGCCAAGGTTTACAGGGTGCCGGCTACACCTTC
.	.	TRBJ2-6	TRBV15	CATSRVGAGEANVLTF	TGTGCCACCAGCAGAGTGGGGGCGGGTGAGGCCAACGTCCTGACTTTC
.	few	TRBJ1-1	TRBV6-6	CASNPTETEAFF	TGTGCCAGCAATCCAACAGAGACTGAAGCTTTCTTT
.	.	TRBJ1-1	TRBV30	CAWSTGDDTEAFF	TGTGCCTGGAGTACTGGGGACGACACTGAAGCTTTCTTT
TRBD1	few	TRBJ2-1	TRBV11-2	CASSPLQGGRVGEQFF	TGTGCCAGCAGCCCCTTACAGGGGGGTCGGGTCGGTGAGCAGTTCTTC
.	.	TRBJ2-1	TRBV19	CASSMGQVHGWNEQFF	TGTGCCAGTAGTATGGGTCAGGTACACGGCTGGAATGAGCAGTTCTTC
.	few	TRBJ2-5	TRBV6-2/TRBV6-3	CASSHRQETQYF	TGTGCCAGCAGCCACAGACAAGAGACCCAGTACTTC
TRBD1	many	TRBJ1-6	TRBV7-2	CASSWGQADNSPLHF	TGTGCCAGCAGCTGGGGACAGGCCGATAATTCACCCCTCCACTTT
TRBD2	few	TRBJ2-2	TRBV28	CASSLLAASTGELFF	TGTGCCAGCAGTTTACTAGCGGCGAGCACCGGGGAGCTGTTTTTT
.	.	TRBJ1-5	TRBV18	CASSPGMQQPQHF	TGTGCCAGCTCGCCCGGAATGCAGCAGCCCCAGCATTTT
.	.	TRBJ2-3	TRBV6-5	CASSYQAGVTDTQYF	TGTGCCAGCAGTTACCAGGCTGGTGTCACAGATACGCAGTATTTT
.	.	TRBJ2-1	TRBV5-6	CASRRDSAILNEQFF	TGTGCCAGCAGACGAGACAGCGCGATACTCAATGAGCAGTTCTTC
TRBD2	few	TRBJ2-3	TRBV11-2	CASRGGGGPDTQYF	TGTGCCAGCAGGGGAGGCGGGGGGCCTGATACGCAGTATTTT
.	few	TRBJ1-3	TRBV7-9	CASSFAGGNTIYF	TGTGCCAGCAGCTTTGCGGGCGGAAACACCATATATTTT
.	many	TRBJ1-5	TRBV7-8	CASSLGRDQPQHF	TGTGCCAGCAGCTTAGGAAGAGATCAGCCCCAGCATTTT
TRBD1	.	TRBJ1-2	TRBV19	CASSADRVLSYTF	TGTGCCAGTAGTGCCGACAGGGTTTTGAGCTACACCTTC
.	.	TRBJ2-3	TRBV5-5	CASSRGPGTQCF	TGTGCCAGCAGCCGGGGCCCGGGTACGCAGTGTTTT
.	few	TRBJ1-1	TRBV5-4	CASSLVGPGTEAFF	TGTGCCAGCAGCTTGGTGGGACCGGGGACTGAAGCTTTCTTT
.	.	TRBJ2-5	TRBV9	CASSVEPQAQETQYF	TGTGCCAGCAGCGTAGAGCCACAGGCCCAAGAGACCCAGTACTTC
.	few	TRBJ1-1	TRBV2	CASSKDKNTEAFF	TGTGCCAGCAGTAAGGACAAGAACACTGAAGCTTTCTTT
.	.	TRBJ2-7	TRBV6-2/TRBV6-3	CASIIGGEQYF	TGTGCCAGCATAATCGGAGGCGAGCAGTACTTC
.	few	TRBJ1-1	TRBV20-1	CSASARAGNTEAFF	TGCAGTGCCAGCGCTAGGGCGGGGAACACTGAAGCTTTCTTT
.	.	TRBJ2-3	TRBV5-6	CASSGASRADTQYF	TGTGCCAGCAGCGGGGCGTCTCGGGCGGATACGCAGTATTTT
.	few	TRBJ2-3	TRBV24-1	CATSDHGTDTQYF	TGTGCCACCAGTGATCACGGCACAGATACGCAGTATTTT
TRBD2	few	TRBJ2-3	TRBV20-1	CSGAGGVTDTQYF	TGCAGTGGGGCGGGGGGCGTGACAGATACGCAGTATTTT
.	.	TRBJ2-5	TRBV6-1	CASRRTAQGPLWETQYF	TGTGCCAGCAGACGAACTGCCCAGGGCCCCCTCTGGGAGACCCAGTACTTC
TRBD1	.	TRBJ1-1	TRBV5-1	CASRAGQGAMNTEAFF	TGCGCCAGCAGGGCGGGACAGGGGGCGATGAACACTGAAGCTTTCTTT
.	few	TRBJ1-3	TRBV2	CASSEALFLLSGNTIYF	TGTGCCAGCAGTGAAGCGCTCTTCCTACTCTCTGGAAACACCATATATTTT
.	many	TRBJ1-1	TRBV6-2/TRBV6-3	CAGHRDGNTEAFF	TGTGCCGGACACCGGGACGGGAACACTGAAGCTTTCTTT
.	.	TRBJ2-2	TRBV5-6	CASSSTTKNTGELFF	TGTGCCAGCAGCTCTACGACAAAGAACACCGGGGAGCTGTTTTTT
TRBD1	few	TRBJ1-2	TRBV28	CASLTGGHGYGYTF	TGTGCCAGCCTAACAGGGGGGCACGGGTATGGCTACACCTTC
.	few	TRBJ2-2	TRBV12-3/TRBV12-4	CASSLQLVGELFF	TGTGCCAGCAGTCTCCAGTTGGTCGGGGAGCTGTTTTTT
.	.	TRBJ2-5	TRBV12-3/TRBV12-4	CASREGVETQYF	TGTGCCAGCAGAGAGGGGGTAGAGACCCAGTACTTC
.	.	TRBJ2-5	TRBV2	CASSEGGGRETQYF	TGTGCCAGCAGTGAAGGGGGCGGGCGAGAGACCCAGTACTTC
.	.	TRBJ2-7	TRBV6-1	CASREDLREQYF	TGTGCCAGCAGGGAGGACTTGAGAGAGCAGTACTTC
.	.	TRBJ1-4	TRBV12-3/TRBV12-4	CASSSSADGEKLFF	TGTGCCAGCAGTTCCTCTGCGGACGGTGAAAAACTGTTTTTT
.	few	TRBJ2-4	TRBV2	CASSGTPRGSKNIQYF	TGTGCCAGCAGTGGCACACCCCGGGGGAGCAAAAACATTCAGTACTTC
.	few	TRBJ2-5	TRBV7-9	CASSLSGPSLEGTQYF	TGTGCCAGCAGCTTAAGTGGGCCTTCTCTGGAGGGGACCCAGTACTTC
.	.	TRBJ2-3	TRBV20-1	CSAETGGQTDTQYF	TGCAGTGCTGAAACCGGGGGGCAGACAGATACGCAGTATTTT
.	.	TRBJ1-2	TRBV10-3	CAITPGQNYGYTF	TGTGCCATTACTCCAGGACAGAACTATGGCTACACCTTC
.	few	TRBJ2-4	TRBV20-1	CSARSEGGRLAKNIQYF	TGCAGTGCTAGGTCGGAGGGGGGTAGACTAGCCAAAAACATTCAGTACTTC
TRBD1	.	TRBJ1-5	TRBV20-1	CSARDKDRGSSFSQPQHF	TGCAGTGCTAGGGACAAGGACAGGGGATCGAGTTTTTCTCAGCCCCAGCATTTT
.	.	TRBJ2-7	TRBV12-3/TRBV12-4	CASSFEEHEQYF	TGTGCCAGCAGTTTCGAGGAGCACGAGCAGTACTTC
.	few	TRBJ2-3	TRBV11-2	CASSLVLGPSTDTQYF	TGTGCCAGCAGCTTAGTGCTGGGGCCTAGCACAGATACGCAGTATTTT
.	.	TRBJ2-1	TRBV7-2	CASSPGQYSYNEQFF	TGTGCCAGCAGCCCTGGACAGTACTCCTACAATGAGCAGTTCTTC
.	.	TRBJ2-1	TRBV7-2	CASSLDGTYNEQFF	TGTGCCAGCAGCTTAGATGGGACGTACAATGAGCAGTTCTTC
.	few	TRBJ2-3	TRBV9	CASSRAGVYTDTQYF	TGTGCCAGCAGCCGAGCGGGTGTTTACACAGATACGCAGTATTTT
.	many	TRBJ1-5	TRBV12-3/TRBV12-4	CASSLGERQPQHF	TGTGCCAGCAGTTTAGGTGAGCGCCAGCCCCAGCATTTT
TRBD2	.	TRBJ2-1	TRBV11-1	CASSLGWGGRSYNEQFF	TGTGCCAGCAGCTTAGGGTGGGGGGGGAGGTCCTACAATGAGCAGTTCTTC
.	.	TRBJ1-1	TRBV15	CATSRVEGRAFF	TGTGCCACCAGCAGGGTAGAAGGGAGGGCTTTCTTT
TRBD2	once	TRBJ2-1	TRBV4-2	CASSRSSLDISGEEQFF	TGTGCCAGCAGCCGTTCAAGCCTGGATATCAGCGGGGAAGAGCAGTTCTTC
.	.	TRBJ2-2	TRBV2	CASQGGTSNTGELFF	TGTGCGAGCCAGGGTGGGACTTCGAACACCGGGGAGCTGTTTTTT
.	few	TRBJ1-2	TRBV7-2	CASSLGRGLGGYTF	TGTGCCAGCAGCTTGGGCAGGGGCTTGGGAGGCTACACCTTC
.	few	TRBJ2-1	TRBV2	CASSVTGYNEQFF	TGTGCCAGCAGTGTTACAGGGTACAATGAGCAGTTCTTC
TRBD2	few	TRBJ2-7	TRBV7-3	CASSLQPGGPFEQYF	TGTGCCAGCAGCTTACAGCCGGGGGGGCCGTTCGAGCAGTACTTC
.	.	TRBJ1-4	TRBV5-1	CASSSGRGNEKLFF	TGCGCCAGCAGTTCAGGGAGGGGTAATGAAAAACTGTTTTTT
TRBD1	few	TRBJ1-2	TRBV20-1	CSAREPGQGISGYTF	TGCAGTGCTAGAGAACCGGGACAGGGGATATCGGGCTACACCTTC
TRBD2	many	TRBJ2-1	TRBV3-1	CASSHGTSGGGYNEQFF	TGTGCCAGCAGCCACGGGACTAGCGGGGGGGGCTACAATGAGCAGTTCTTC
.	.	TRBJ1-2	TRBV2	CASGTEYGYTF	TGTGCCAGCGGGACGGAATATGGCTACACCTTC